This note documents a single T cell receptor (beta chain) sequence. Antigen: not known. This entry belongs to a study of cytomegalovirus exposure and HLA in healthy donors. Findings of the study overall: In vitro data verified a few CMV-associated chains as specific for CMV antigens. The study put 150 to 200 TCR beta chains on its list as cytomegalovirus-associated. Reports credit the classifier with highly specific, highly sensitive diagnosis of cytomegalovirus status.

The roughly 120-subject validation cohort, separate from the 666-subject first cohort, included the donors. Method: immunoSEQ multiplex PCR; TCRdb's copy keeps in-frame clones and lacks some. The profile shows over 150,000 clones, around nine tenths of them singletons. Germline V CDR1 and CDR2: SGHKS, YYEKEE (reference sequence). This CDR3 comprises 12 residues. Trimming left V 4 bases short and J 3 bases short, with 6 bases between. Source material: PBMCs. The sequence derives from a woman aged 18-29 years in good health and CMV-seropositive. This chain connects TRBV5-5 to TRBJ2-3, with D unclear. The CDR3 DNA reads TGTGCCAGCAGCCCCCGGACAGATACGCAGTATTTT. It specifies CASSPRTDTQYF.